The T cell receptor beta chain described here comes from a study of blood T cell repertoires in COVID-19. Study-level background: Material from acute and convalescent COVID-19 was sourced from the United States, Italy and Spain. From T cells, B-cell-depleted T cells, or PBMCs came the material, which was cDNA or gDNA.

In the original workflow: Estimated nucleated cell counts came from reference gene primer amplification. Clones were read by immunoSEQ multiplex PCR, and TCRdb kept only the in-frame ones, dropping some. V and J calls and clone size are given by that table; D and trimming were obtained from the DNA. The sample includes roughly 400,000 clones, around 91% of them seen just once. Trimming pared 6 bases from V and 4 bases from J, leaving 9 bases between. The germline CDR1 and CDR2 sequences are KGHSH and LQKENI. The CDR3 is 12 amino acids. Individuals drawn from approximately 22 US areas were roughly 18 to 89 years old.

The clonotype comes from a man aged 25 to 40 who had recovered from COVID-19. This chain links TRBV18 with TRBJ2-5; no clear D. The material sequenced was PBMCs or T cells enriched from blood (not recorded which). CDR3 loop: CASSSGPETQYF. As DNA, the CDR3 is TGTGCCAGCTCTTCAGGTCCAGAGACCCAGTACTTC.